The rows below give T cell receptor beta chains drawn from one sample of a study of shared clonotypes between healthy human individuals. Libraries were prepared by immunoSEQ multiplex PCR; TCRdb keeps only in-frame clonotypes and omits some of them. The sample carries a few hundred thousand clones, 95% recorded once. Sequences were obtained from naive CD8+ T cells sorted from blood. The source of these receptors is a young woman in good health. CDR3s include the opening cysteine and the closing phenylalanine or tryptophan.

j_gene | v_gene | CDR3aa
TRBJ2-3 | TRBV30 | CAWSVMTDPSTDTQYF
TRBJ2-7 | TRBV9 | CASSVGDRTHEQYF
TRBJ2-7 | TRBV9 | CASSVGGEQYF
TRBJ2-1 | TRBV7-9 | CASSSSQRSFSYNEQFF
- | TRBV5-6 | CASSPGSSYEQYF
TRBJ2-7 | TRBV5-6 | CASSLLGLAAYEQYF
TRBJ2-7 | TRBV4-1 | CASSPKEGGASYEQYF
TRBJ2-5 | TRBV13 | CASSLGRVETQYF
TRBJ1-1 | TRBV7-8 | CASSLRAGVGISNTEAFF
TRBJ2-2 | TRBV10-2 | CASTVASTGELFF
TRBJ2-3 | TRBV28 | CASSFVIQVPESTDTQYF
TRBJ2-3 | TRBV28 | CASSLPGVGQGAFTDTQYF
TRBJ2-1 | TRBV6-4 | CASSLTLALSYNEQFF
TRBJ2-1 | TRBV27 | CASSLPGTGQFF
TRBJ2-2 | TRBV27 | CASSPLADRNTGELFF
TRBJ2-7 | TRBV5-5 | CASTHPLAGENYEQYF
TRBJ1-5 | TRBV2 | CASSESGPGFEGNQPQHF
TRBJ1-1 | TRBV28 | CASRDGTGWGNTEAFF
TRBJ1-1 | TRBV28 | CASSLSQGRTEAFF
TRBJ1-2 | TRBV27 | CASSFGANYGYTF
TRBJ2-1 | TRBV7-9 | CASSPKTPGLAESYNEQFF
TRBJ2-7 | TRBV27 | CASSLGTTSYEQYF
TRBJ2-7 | TRBV6-1 | CASRGLGEQYF
TRBJ2-1 | TRBV29-1 | CSARGQGRNEQFF
TRBJ1-2 | TRBV2 | CASSEVGGMQNYGYTF
TRBJ2-7 | TRBV27 | CASSIFSGRAYEQYF
TRBJ2-7 | TRBV27 | CASSPGLAGPFYEQYF
TRBJ2-1 | TRBV11-3 | CASSLERGTSYNEQFF